This T cell receptor beta chain came from a study of Ad26.COV2.S vaccination and SARS-CoV-2 variants. Libraries were prepared by immunoSEQ multiplex PCR; TCRdb keeps only in-frame clonotypes and omits some of them. The sample consists of approximately 460,000 clones, 89% of them appearing once. Treatment meaning: roughly 18 received Ad26.COV2.S at low or high dose, single or two shots; roughly five received placebo; per-sample allocation not given. Following the first vaccine or placebo injection, samples were taken on day 63. The CDR3 extends over 15 amino acids. Trimming pared 1 base from V and 1 base from J, leaving 10 bases between. Germline assignment: CDR1 MGHDK and CDR2 SYGVNS.

This chain connects TRBV25-1 to TRBJ1-1; the D is unclear. Sequences were derived from peripheral blood, sampled in a trial of Ad26.COV2.S vaccine versus placebo. This TCR derives from a person aged 18 to 59 who received the Ad26.COV2.S COVID-19 vaccine or a placebo. The DNA of the CDR3 is TGTGCCAGCAGTGAATTAGGAGTGGGGAACACTGAAGCTTTCTTT. As protein: CASSELGVGNTEAFF.